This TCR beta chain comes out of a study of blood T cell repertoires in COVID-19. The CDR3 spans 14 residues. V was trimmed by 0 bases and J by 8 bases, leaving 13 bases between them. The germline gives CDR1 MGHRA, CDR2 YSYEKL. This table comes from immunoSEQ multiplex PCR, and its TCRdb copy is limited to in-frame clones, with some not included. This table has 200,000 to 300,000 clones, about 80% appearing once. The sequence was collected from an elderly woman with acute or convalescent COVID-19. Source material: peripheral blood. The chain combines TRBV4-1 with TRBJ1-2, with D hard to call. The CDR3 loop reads CASSQEEGRRGYTF. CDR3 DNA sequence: TGCGCCAGCAGCCAAGAAGAAGGGAGGCGAGGCTACACCTTC.